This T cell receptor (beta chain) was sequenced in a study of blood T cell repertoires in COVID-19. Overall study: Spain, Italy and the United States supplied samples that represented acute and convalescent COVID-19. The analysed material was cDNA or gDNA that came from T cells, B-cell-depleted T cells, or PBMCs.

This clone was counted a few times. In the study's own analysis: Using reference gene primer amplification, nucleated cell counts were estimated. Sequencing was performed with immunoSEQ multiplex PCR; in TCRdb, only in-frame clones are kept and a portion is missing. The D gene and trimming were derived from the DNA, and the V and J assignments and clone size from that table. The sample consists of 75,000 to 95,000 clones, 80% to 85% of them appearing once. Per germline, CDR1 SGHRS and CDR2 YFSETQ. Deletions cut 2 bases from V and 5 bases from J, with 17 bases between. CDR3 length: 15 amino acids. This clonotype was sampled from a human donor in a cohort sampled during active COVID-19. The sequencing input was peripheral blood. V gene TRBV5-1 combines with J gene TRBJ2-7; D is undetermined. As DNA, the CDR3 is TGCGCCAGCAGCTTACCGGGTAGATGGAAAAACGAGCAGTACTTC. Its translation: CASSLPGRWKNEQYF.